Listed below are T cell receptor beta chains from one sample, sequenced in a study of T-cell memory formation after mild COVID-19. MiXCR, applied by TCRdb to the 5' RACE reads, yields one record per CDR3 protein. The sample yields roughly 500,000 distinct CDR3 sequences, around 20% seen once. Material: PBMCs or a T cell subset sorted from them (not recorded which). These receptors were collected from an adult woman who had mild COVID-19 (a few samples of this study predate the infection). Cell type and time point are not known. CDR3s include the opening cysteine and the closing phenylalanine or tryptophan.

>TRBV6-5|16|TRBJ2-3
CASSLTSGGCPDTQYF
>TRBV9|13|TRBJ2-7
CASSPPGLREQYF
>TRBV27|15|TRBJ2-7
CASRGEGTGAYEQYF
>TRBV18|16|TRBJ1-1
CASSPPGSSWGTEAFF
>TRBV7-9|16|TRBJ2-2
CASSRWTGRNTGELFF
>TRBV5-1|13|TRBJ2-1
CASSIGTTDEQFF
>TRBV20-1|13|TRBJ1-1
CSARERGWTEAFF
>TRBV14|19|TRBJ2-1
CASSQDRNPLGSSYNEQFF
>TRBV24-1|14|TRBJ2-5
CATSDLTVYGTQYF
>TRBV24-1|14|TRBJ1-5
CATRRDRANQPQHF
>TRBV7-2|18|TRBJ2-3
CASSRRSIAGFGTDTQYF
>TRBV12-3/TRBV12-4|13|TRBJ2-5
CASSLTRWETQYF